These 30 T cell receptor beta chains share one sample of origin, sequenced in a study of blood T cell repertoires in COVID-19. The protocol was immunoSEQ multiplex PCR, while the TCRdb copy is restricted to in-frame clones and leaves out a portion. The data hold under 250,000 clones, with around nine tenths observed a single time. Sequencing used peripheral blood. Receptors were obtained from a man between 18 and 35 years old with active or convalescent COVID-19.

The gene calls are TRBV10-2 and TRBJ2-7, with 8 bases identical to TRBD1. CDR3 length: 15 residues. The trim removed 6 bases at V and 3 bases at J, leaving 10 bases unmatched. Germline assignment: CDR1 WSHSY and CDR2 SAAADI. The CDR3 DNA sequence: TGCGCCAGCAGGGCGTCGACAGGGGCGGGCTACGAGCAGTACTTC. Protein product: CASRASTGAGYEQYF.

The chain joins TRBV27 to TRBJ1-5; TRBD1 agrees at 12 bases. V gave up 2 bases and J gave up 2 bases; unmatched junction bases: 1. The CDR3 sequence is 16 residues long. The germline V gene has CDR1 MNHEY and CDR2 SMNVEV (reference sequence). The CDR3 here is CASSLGTGGGNQPQHF. The CDR3 DNA reads as TGTGCCAGCAGTTTAGGGACAGGGGGCGGCAATCAGCCCCAGCATTTT.

The chain uses TRBV29-1 and TRBJ2-7; D gene uncertain. This CDR3 is built from 13 residues. V lost 6 bases and J lost 3, with 15 bases in between. Looked up from germline, CDR1 is SQVTM and CDR2 is ANQGSEA. In DNA form, the CDR3 reads TGCAGCGTGGGCTGGCGGAGAGACTACGAGCAGTACTTC. This gives the protein CSVGWRRDYEQYF.

The J gene is TRBJ2-1, the V gene TRBV18; D uncertain. This CDR3 comprises 14 residues. CDR1 and CDR2 (germline): KGHSH, LQKENI. Trimming cost V 2 bases and J 3 bases, with 8 bases left between them. CDR3: CASSPEAVYNEQFF. The CDR3, as DNA: TGTGCCAGCTCACCAGAGGCAGTCTACAATGAGCAGTTCTTC.

Concerning this clone itself: Other DNA sequences in the sample encode the same CDR3. CDR3 nucleotides: TGTGCCAGTAGTATAGAAGGGACTGGAGGTCAGCCCCAGCATTTT. Its translation: CASSIEGTGGQPQHF. The chain uses TRBV19 and TRBJ1-5, with D possibly being TRBD1 (5 bases). V gave up 0 bases and J gave up 6 bases, with 12 bases separating them. Germline V CDR1 and CDR2: LNHDA, SQIVND (reference sequence). The CDR3 totals 15 residues.

The chain is built from TRBV2 and TRBJ2-3; 8 bases are shared with TRBD2. Germline loops: CDR1 SNHLY, CDR2 FYNNEI. This CDR3 has 14 residues. Trimming cost V 7 bases and J 6 bases; bases outside gene matches: 9. CDR3 bases: TGTGCCAGCATACGGGGGGGGGCACGGGATACGCAGTATTTT. Translated: CASIRGGARDTQYF.

The J gene is TRBJ1-1, the V gene TRBV19; TRBD1 matches 7 bases. The trim removed 5 bases at V and 0 bases at J, leaving 6 bases unmatched. The CDR3 is made up of 15 amino acids. Per the germline V gene, CDR1 is LNHDA and CDR2 is SQIVND (reference sequence). In DNA, the CDR3 is TGTGCCAGTAGTGTCACAGGGGTAATGAACACTGAAGCTTTCTTT. Its protein is CASSVTGVMNTEAFF. Variable domain in full (rest from reference TRBV19 and TRBJ1-1): DGGITQSPKYLFRKEGQNVTLSCEQNLNHDAMYWYRQDPGQGLRLIYYSQIVNDFQKGDIAEGYSVSREKKESFPLTVTSAQKNPTAFYLCASSVTGVMNTEAFFGQGTRLTVV.

This chain links TRBV27 with TRBJ2-7, with D unresolved. V was shortened by 7 bases and J by 1 base, with 17 bases between the two germline ends. This CDR3 is 15 amino acids long. Germline V gene sequence: CDR1 MNHEY, CDR2 SMNVEV (reference sequence). The chain's CDR3 is CASTPGGSFSYEQYF. The CDR3 DNA reads as TGTGCCAGCACCCCCGGCGGTAGCTTTTCCTACGAGCAGTACTTC.

J is TRBJ1-5 and V is TRBV30, with TRBD1 identical over 9 bases. The CDR3 spans 17 residues. Germline CDR1 and CDR2: GTSNPN and SVGIG (reference sequence). Trimming at V came to 0 bases and at J to 0 bases, leaving 6 bases not matched to a gene. Here the CDR3 DNA reads TGTGCCTGGAGTGTACGCGGACAGGGGTATAGCAATCAGCCCCAGCATTTT. This codes for CAWSVRGQGYSNQPQHF.

The chain joins TRBV4-1 to TRBJ2-3; D gene unclear. CDR1 MGHRA and CDR2 YSYEKL come from the germline V gene. This CDR3 has 14 amino acids. Trimming stripped 0 bases from V and 4 bases from J, with 8 bases between. The CDR3 DNA is TGCGCCAGCAGCCAAGACTTGGCCTCAGATACGCAGTATTTT. Amino acid sequence: CASSQDLASDTQYF.

The chain is built from TRBV27 and TRBJ2-7; 8 bases map to TRBD1. Per germline, CDR1 MNHEY and CDR2 SMNVEV (reference sequence). This CDR3 region has 13 residues. V lost 2 bases to trimming and J lost 5 bases; unmatched junction nucleotides: 2. Here the CDR3 DNA reads TGTGCCAGCAGTTTAGACAGGGGCAACGAGCAGTACTTC. This codes for CASSLDRGNEQYF.

The chain combines TRBV19 with TRBJ2-7; D is perhaps TRBD1 (6 bases). The CDR3 spans 16 residues. V dropped 6 bases and J dropped 2 bases, with 20 bases sitting between them. Germline loops: CDR1 LNHDA, CDR2 SQIVND (reference sequence). Written as DNA, the CDR3 is TGTGCCAGTAGCGACTTATCAGGGACACCAACCTACGAGCAGTACTTC. This gives the protein CASSDLSGTPTYEQYF.

The chain combines TRBV28 with TRBJ2-7; D may be TRBD1 (6 bases). Trimming stripped 4 bases from V and 3 bases from J, with 13 bases between. The CDR3 is 14 amino acids. Looked up from germline, CDR1 is MDHEN and CDR2 is SYDVKM. The CDR3 here is CASSSPTQGYEQYF. The CDR3, as DNA: TGTGCCAGCAGTTCGCCGACACAGGGCTACGAGCAGTACTTC.

The rearrangement uses TRBV12-2 and TRBJ2-3; TRBD2 reflects the table's D call only, with no check against the DNA. TRBV12-2 is tagged as a pseudogene. The CDR3 spans 17 residues. The chain's CDR3 is CASRIIAGVAGTDTQYF. In nucleotides, the CDR3 is TGTGCAAGTCGCATTATAGCGGGGGTAGCTGGCACAGATACGCAGTATTTT.

This clone appeared a single time. This chain links TRBV29-1 with TRBJ2-5; 8 positions agree with TRBD1. The CDR3 has 14 residues. J gave up 5 bases and V 4 bases, and 9 bases lay outside the gene matches. Germline V gene data show CDR1 as SQVTM and CDR2 as ANQGSEA. The CDR3: CSVVLGQGRETQYF. In DNA, the CDR3 is TGCAGCGTTGTCCTAGGACAGGGTCGTGAGACCCAGTACTTC.

The chain carries TRBV11-2 and TRBJ1-1; the match to TRBD1 covers 8 bases. This CDR3 spans 15 amino acids. Germline CDR1 reads SGHAT; CDR2 reads FQNNGV. V was clipped by 1 base and J by 1 base; unmatched bases: 2. CDR3 region: CASSLGGTGNTEAFF. The CDR3 region has the DNA TGTGCCAGCAGCTTAGGCGGGACAGGGAACACTGAAGCTTTCTTT.

V is TRBV19 and J is TRBJ2-1; D remains unclear. Trimming stripped 2 bases from V and 3 bases from J, with 5 bases between. The CDR3 consists of 13 residues. Germline CDR1 LNHDA, CDR2 SQIVND (reference sequence). CDR3 nucleotides: TGTGCCAGTAGTATAAACAGCTACAATGAGCAGTTCTTC. Protein sequence: CASSINSYNEQFF.

CDR3 DNA sequence: TGTGCCAGCTCACCCCGGGACTCCACAAATGAGCAGTTCTTC. This encodes CASSPRDSTNEQFF. The gene calls are TRBV18 and TRBJ2-1; weak D call: TRBD2 (6 bases). The CDR3 loop spans 14 amino acids. Trimming took 3 bases from V and 7 from J, leaving 13 bases between them. Germline CDR1 KGHSH, CDR2 LQKENI.

This chain uses TRBV7-6 with TRBJ2-1; 14 nucleotides agree with TRBD2. Germline CDR1 is SGHVS and CDR2 is FNYEAQ. The CDR3 runs 15 residues. The V segment lost 6 bases and the J segment 5 bases; nucleotides outside the gene matches: 3. The CDR3, as DNA: TGTGCCAGCAGACGACTAGCGGGAGGGGACAATGAGCAGTTCTTC. It translates to CASRRLAGGDNEQFF.

This clone was recorded only once. The chain joins TRBV10-3 to TRBJ1-6; 9 nucleotides align to TRBD1. CDR3 size: 14 residues. V lost 6 bases and J lost 10; bases outside the gene matches: 7. Germline-derived CDR1 and CDR2 are ENHRY and SYGVKD. The CDR3 DNA reads as TGTGCCATCAGAAACACAGGGGGCCAATCACCCCTCCACTTT. It translates to CAIRNTGGQSPLHF.

V usage is TRBV7-9 and J usage is TRBJ1-1; 7 positions match TRBD1. Trimming took 5 bases from V and 2 from J; bases not matched to a gene: 8. Germline V lookup: CDR1 SEHNR, CDR2 FQNEAQ (reference sequence). The CDR3 sequence is 15 residues long. The CDR3 sequence: CASSLRQGPNTEAFF. As DNA, the CDR3 is TGTGCCAGCAGCCTCCGACAGGGACCAAACACTGAAGCTTTCTTT. Complete variable domain (other parts from reference TRBV7-9 and TRBJ1-1): DTGVSQNPRHKITKRGQNVTFRCDPISEHNRLYWYRQTLGQGPEFLTYFQNEAQLEKSRLLSDRFSAERPKGSFSTLEIQRTEQGDSAMYLCASSLRQGPNTEAFFGQGTRLTVV.

The gene calls are TRBV6-1 and TRBJ1-5; possible D gene TRBD1, 6 bases. V lost 3 bases, J lost 6 bases, and 9 bases lay in between. Germline V gene sequence: CDR1 MNHNS, CDR2 SASEGT. The CDR3 sequence is 13 residues long. CDR3 protein: CASSDHRVQPQHF. CDR3 in DNA: TGTGCCAGCAGTGACCACAGGGTTCAGCCCCAGCATTTT.

J is TRBJ2-1 and V is TRBV7-8; 13 bases are a match to TRBD2. Germline values: CDR1 SGHVS, CDR2 FQNEAQ. Losses at the gene ends were 2 bases for V and 9 bases for J; bases not matched to a gene: 7. The CDR3 loop spans 16 amino acids. In DNA, the CDR3 is TGTGCCAGCAGCTTACTACTAGCGGGAGGGCAGGGTGAGCAGTTCTTC. This codes for CASSLLLAGGQGEQFF.

CDR3 coding DNA: TGTGCCAGCAGTAATAGCGGGGGGACAACATACGAGCAGTACTTC. It specifies CASSNSGGTTYEQYF. V and J are TRBV6-2 or TRBV6-3 and TRBJ2-7; 10 bases are shared with TRBD2. V shed 5 bases and J 4 bases; nucleotides not matched to a gene: 8. Germline assignment: CDR1 MNHEY and CDR2 SVGEGT. The CDR3 is 15 amino acids.

V and J are TRBV12-3 or TRBV12-4 and TRBJ2-7, with 7 bases aligning to TRBD2. This CDR3 has 13 amino acids. With 1 base clipped from V and 3 bases from J, the junction kept 0 bases outside the gene matches. The CDR3 region is CASSLERGYEQYF. The CDR3 nucleotides are TGTGCCAGCAGTTTAGAGCGGGGCTACGAGCAGTACTTC.

This chain connects TRBV11-3 to TRBJ2-3; 7 nucleotides agree with TRBD2. CDR1 SGHNT and CDR2 YENEEA come from the germline V gene. CDR3 length: 19 residues. V shed 5 bases and J 5 bases; nucleotides not matched to a gene: 22. The CDR3 nucleotides read TGTGCCAGCAGCCCCGGATCAATGGGAGGGGTGTTTGATCGAGATACGCAGTATTTT. Translated: CASSPGSMGGVFDRDTQYF. The entire variable domain, with the rest obtained from reference TRBV11-3 and TRBJ2-3, is as follows: EAGVVQSPRYKIIEKKQPVAFWCNPISGHNTLYWYLQNLGQGPELLIRYENEEAVDDSQLPKDRFSAERLKGVDSTLKIQPAELGDSAVYLCASSPGSMGGVFDRDTQYFGPGTRLTVL.

The V and J genes are TRBV9 and TRBJ1-3; 7 bases line up with TRBD1. This CDR3 region has 16 residues. Per the germline V gene, CDR1 is SGDLS and CDR2 is YYNGEE. Trimming took 4 bases from V and 0 from J; bases not matched to a gene: 7. The chain's CDR3 is CASSLQRDSSGNTIYF. The CDR3 coding sequence is TGTGCCAGCAGCCTCCAAAGGGACAGCTCTGGAAACACCATATATTTT. Using reference TRBV9 and TRBJ1-3 for the parts outside the CDR3, the full variable domain is DSGVTQTPKHLITATGQRVTLRCSPRSGDLSVYWYQQSLDQGLQFLIQYYNGEERAKGNILERFSAQQFPDLHSELNLSSLELGDSALYFCASSLQRDSSGNTIYFGEGSWLTVV.

J is TRBJ2-5 and V is TRBV10-2; D remains unclear. The ends were cut back, 4 bases at V and 2 bases at J, with 11 bases in the middle. Germline V gene lookup returns CDR1 WSHSY and CDR2 SAAADI. The CDR3 runs 14 residues. As DNA, the CDR3 is TGCGCCAGCAGTGGCTCCCGCGGACAAGAGACCCAGTACTTC. Translated: CASSGSRGQETQYF.

V usage is TRBV6-7 and J usage is TRBJ2-5; perhaps TRBD2 as D (5 bases). TRBV6-7 is classed as an ORF, of uncertain function. The ends were cut back, 11 bases at V and 1 base at J, with 14 bases in the middle. CDR3 length: 13 amino acids. CDR3 in amino acids: CAGGSAFQETQYF. For the CDR3, the DNA is TGTGCCGGTGGTAGCGCGTTCCAAGAGACCCAGTACTTC.

The rearrangement uses TRBV5-1 and TRBJ1-2; possibly TRBD1 for D (5 bases). CDR3 length: 14 residues. Trimming took 1 base from V and 7 from J, leaving 14 bases between them. CDR1 and CDR2 (germline): SGHRS, YFSETQ. DNA of the CDR3: TGCGCCAGCAGCTTGTTTTCAGGGAGGGGTGGCTACACCTTC. Encoded protein: CASSLFSGRGGYTF.